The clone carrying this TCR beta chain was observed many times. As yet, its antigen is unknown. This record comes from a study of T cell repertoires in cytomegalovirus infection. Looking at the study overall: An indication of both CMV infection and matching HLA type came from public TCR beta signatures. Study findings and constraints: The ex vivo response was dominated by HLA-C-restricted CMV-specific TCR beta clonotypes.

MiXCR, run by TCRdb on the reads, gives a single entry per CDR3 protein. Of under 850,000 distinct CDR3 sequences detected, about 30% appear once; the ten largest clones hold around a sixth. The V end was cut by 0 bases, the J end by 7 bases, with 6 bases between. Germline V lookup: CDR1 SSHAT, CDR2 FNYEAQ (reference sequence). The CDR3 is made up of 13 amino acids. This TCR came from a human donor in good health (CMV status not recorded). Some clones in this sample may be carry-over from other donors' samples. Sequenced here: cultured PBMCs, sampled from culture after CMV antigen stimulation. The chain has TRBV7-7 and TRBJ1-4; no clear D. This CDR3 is CASSLAVSEKLFF. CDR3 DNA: TGTGCCAGCAGCTTAGCCGTTAGTGAAAAACTGTTTTTT.